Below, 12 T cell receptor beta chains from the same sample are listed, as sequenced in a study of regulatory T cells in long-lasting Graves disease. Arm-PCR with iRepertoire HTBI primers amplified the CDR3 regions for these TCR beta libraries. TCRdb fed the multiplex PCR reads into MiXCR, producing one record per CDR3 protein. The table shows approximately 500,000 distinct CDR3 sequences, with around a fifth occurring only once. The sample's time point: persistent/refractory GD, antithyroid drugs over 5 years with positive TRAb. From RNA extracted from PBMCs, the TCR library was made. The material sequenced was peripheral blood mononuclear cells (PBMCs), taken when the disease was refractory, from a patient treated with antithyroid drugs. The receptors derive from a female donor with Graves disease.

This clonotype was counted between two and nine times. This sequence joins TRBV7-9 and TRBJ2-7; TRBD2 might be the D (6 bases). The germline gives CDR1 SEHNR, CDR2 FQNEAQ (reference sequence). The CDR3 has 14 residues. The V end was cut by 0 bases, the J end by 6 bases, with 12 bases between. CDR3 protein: CASSLAREVVEQYF. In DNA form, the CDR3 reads TGTGCCAGCAGCTTAGCCAGGGAGGTGGTCGAGCAGTACTTC.

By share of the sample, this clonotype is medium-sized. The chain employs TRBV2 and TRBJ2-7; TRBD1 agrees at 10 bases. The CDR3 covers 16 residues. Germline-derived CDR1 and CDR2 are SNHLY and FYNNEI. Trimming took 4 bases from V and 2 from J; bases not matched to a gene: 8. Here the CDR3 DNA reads TGTGCCAGCAGTGGCACCGACAGGGGGCGAGCCTACGAGCAGTACTTC. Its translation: CASSGTDRGRAYEQYF.

This chain's CDR3 is CASSLWTIYSNQPQHF. CDR3 DNA: TGTGCCAGCAGTTTATGGACCATATATAGCAATCAGCCCCAGCATTTT. The rearrangement links TRBV28 to TRBJ1-5; D remains unclear. V was trimmed by 0 bases and J by 0 bases, leaving 9 bases between them. Germline CDR1 reads MDHEN; CDR2 reads SYDVKM. This CDR3 spans 16 amino acids.

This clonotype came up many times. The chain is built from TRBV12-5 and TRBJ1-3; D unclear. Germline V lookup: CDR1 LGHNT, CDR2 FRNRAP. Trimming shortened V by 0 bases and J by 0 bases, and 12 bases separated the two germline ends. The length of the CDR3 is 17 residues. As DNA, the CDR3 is TGTGCTAGTGGTTTGGTACTTGGCCGCTACTCTGGAAACACCATATATTTT. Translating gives CASGLVLGRYSGNTIYF.

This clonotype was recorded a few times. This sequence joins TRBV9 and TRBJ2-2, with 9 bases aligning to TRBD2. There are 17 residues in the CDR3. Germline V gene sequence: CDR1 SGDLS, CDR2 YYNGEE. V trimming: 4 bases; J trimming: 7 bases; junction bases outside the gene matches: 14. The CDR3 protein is CASSSPPAGGQYGELFF. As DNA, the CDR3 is TGTGCCAGCAGCTCCCCCCCGGCGGGAGGGCAATACGGGGAGCTGTTTTTT.

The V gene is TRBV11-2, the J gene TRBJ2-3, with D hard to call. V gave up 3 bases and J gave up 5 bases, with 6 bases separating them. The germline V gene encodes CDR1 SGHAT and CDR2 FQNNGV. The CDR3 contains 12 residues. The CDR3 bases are TGTGCCAGCAGCTTGACTGGAGATACGCAGTATTTT. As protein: CASSLTGDTQYF.

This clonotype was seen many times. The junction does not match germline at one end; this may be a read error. CDR3 loop: CASREDRDAEAFF. The CDR3 coding sequence is TGTGCCAGCAGAGAAGACAGGGACGCTGAAGCTTTCTTT. The chain recombines TRBV2 with TRBJ1-1; TRBD1 matches 7 bases. The CDR3 is made up of 13 amino acids. CDR1 is SNHLY, CDR2 FYNNEI, per germline.

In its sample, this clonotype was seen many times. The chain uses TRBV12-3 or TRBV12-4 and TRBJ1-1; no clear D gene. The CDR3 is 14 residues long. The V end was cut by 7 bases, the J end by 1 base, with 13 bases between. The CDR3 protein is CASNGPEKNTEAFF. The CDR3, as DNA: TGTGCCAGCAATGGGCCCGAGAAGAACACTGAAGCTTTCTTT.

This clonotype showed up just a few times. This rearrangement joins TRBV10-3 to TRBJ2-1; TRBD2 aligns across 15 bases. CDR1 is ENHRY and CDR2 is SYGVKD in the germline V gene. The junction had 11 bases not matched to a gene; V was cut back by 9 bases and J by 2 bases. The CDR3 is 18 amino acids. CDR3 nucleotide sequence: TGTGCCATAAGGGAATCGGGACTAGCGGGGGGCGCCTACAATGAGCAGTTCTTC. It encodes CAIRESGLAGGAYNEQFF.

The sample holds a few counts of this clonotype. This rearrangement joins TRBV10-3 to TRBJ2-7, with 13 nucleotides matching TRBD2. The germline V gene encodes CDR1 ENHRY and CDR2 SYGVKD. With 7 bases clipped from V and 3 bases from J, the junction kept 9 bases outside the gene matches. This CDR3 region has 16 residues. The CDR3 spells CAITRTSGRGVYEQYF. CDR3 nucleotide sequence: TGTGCCATCACACGGACTAGCGGGAGAGGGGTCTACGAGCAGTACTTC.

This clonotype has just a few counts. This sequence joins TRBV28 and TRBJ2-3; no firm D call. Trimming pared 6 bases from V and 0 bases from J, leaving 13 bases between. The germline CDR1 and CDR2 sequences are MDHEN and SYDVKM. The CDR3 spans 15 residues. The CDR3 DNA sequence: TGTGCCAGCAGATCGGATCTTACTAGCACAGATACGCAGTATTTT. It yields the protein CASRSDLTSTDTQYF. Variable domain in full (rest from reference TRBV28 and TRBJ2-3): DVKVTQSSRYLVKRTGEKVFLECVQDMDHENMFWYRQDPGLGLRLIYFSYDVKMKEKGDIPEGYSVSREKKERFSLILESASTNQTSMYLCASRSDLTSTDTQYFGPGTRLTVL.

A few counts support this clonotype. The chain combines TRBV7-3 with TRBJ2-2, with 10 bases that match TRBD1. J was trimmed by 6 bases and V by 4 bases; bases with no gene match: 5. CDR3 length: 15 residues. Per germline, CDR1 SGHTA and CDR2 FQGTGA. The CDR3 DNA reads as TGTGCCAGCAGCTCAAGGACAGGGGGAGCCGGGGAGCTGTTTTTT. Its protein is CASSSRTGGAGELFF.